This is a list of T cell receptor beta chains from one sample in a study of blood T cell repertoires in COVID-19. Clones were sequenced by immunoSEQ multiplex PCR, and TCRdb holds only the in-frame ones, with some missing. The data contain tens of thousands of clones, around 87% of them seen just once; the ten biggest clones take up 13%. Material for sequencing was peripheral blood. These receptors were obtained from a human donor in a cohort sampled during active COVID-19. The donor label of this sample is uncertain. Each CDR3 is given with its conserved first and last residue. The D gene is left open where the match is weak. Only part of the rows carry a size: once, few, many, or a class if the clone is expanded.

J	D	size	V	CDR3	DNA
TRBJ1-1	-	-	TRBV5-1	CASSLVGAGSTEAFF	TGCGCCAGCAGCTTGGTAGGCGCAGGGTCCACTGAAGCTTTCTTT
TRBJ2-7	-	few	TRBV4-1	CASSQAAGHSYEQYF	TGCGCCAGCAGCCAAGCGGCAGGGCACTCCTACGAGCAGTACTTC
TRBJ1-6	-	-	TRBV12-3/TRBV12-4	CASSLANYTPLHF	TGTGCCAGCAGCCTAGCGAACTATACACCCCTCCACTTT
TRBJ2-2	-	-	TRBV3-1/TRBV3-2	CASSLTTSLTGELFF	TGTGCCAGCAGCCTTACGACTAGTTTAACCGGGGAGCTGTTTTTT
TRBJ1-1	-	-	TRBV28	CASTSGGGLTFF	TGTGCCAGCACATCCGGGGGGGGTTTGACTTTCTTT
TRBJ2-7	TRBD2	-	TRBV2	CASTYGSGLALEQYF	TGTGCCAGCACCTACGGGTCGGGACTAGCCCTCGAGCAGTACTTC
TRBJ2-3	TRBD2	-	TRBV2	CASKSSGGPNTQYF	TGTGCCAGCAAGTCTAGCGGGGGGCCGAATACGCAGTATTTT
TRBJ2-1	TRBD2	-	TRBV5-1	CASNWASGDEQFF	TGCGCCAGCAATTGGGCTAGCGGTGATGAGCAGTTCTTC
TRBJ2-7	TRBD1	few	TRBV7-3	CASSSGTGAEEQYF	TGTGCCAGCAGCTCCGGGACAGGGGCCGAAGAGCAGTACTTC
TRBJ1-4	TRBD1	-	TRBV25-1	CASTRQGAGEKLFF	TGTGCCAGCACCAGACAGGGGGCGGGTGAAAAACTGTTTTTT
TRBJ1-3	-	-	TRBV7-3	CASGGGPGNTIYF	TGTGCCAGCGGCGGGGGCCCCGGAAACACCATATATTTT
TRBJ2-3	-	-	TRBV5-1	CASSLGGSSTDTQYF	TGCGCCAGCAGCTTGGGAGGCAGTAGCACAGATACGCAGTATTTT
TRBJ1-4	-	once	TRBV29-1	CSVVTGFEKLFF	TGCAGCGTTGTTACGGGATTTGAAAAACTGTTTTTT
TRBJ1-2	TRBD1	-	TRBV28	CASSLTLWGQGNGYTF	TGTGCCAGCAGTTTGACCCTGTGGGGACAGGGGAATGGCTACACCTTC
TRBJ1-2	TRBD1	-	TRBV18	CASSPRDRVYGYTF	TGTGCCAGCTCACCACGGGACAGGGTCTATGGCTACACCTTC
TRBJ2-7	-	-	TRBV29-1	CSVLSFGLRSYEQYF	TGCAGCGTTCTCTCATTCGGACTCCGGTCCTACGAGCAGTACTTC
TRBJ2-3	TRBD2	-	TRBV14	CASSQAPGLAATDTQYF	TGTGCCAGCAGCCAAGCGCCGGGACTAGCGGCCACAGATACGCAGTATTTT
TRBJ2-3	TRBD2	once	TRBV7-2	CASSLAASGGTDTQYF	TGTGCCAGCAGCTTAGCTGCTAGCGGGGGAACAGATACGCAGTATTTT
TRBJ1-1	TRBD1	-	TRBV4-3	CASSQAGTGGRRAFF	TGCGCCAGCAGCCAAGCCGGGACAGGGGGTCGTAGAGCTTTCTTT
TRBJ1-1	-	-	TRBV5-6	CAVSEGAGNTEAFF	TGTGCCGTATCTGAAGGCGCGGGGAACACTGAAGCTTTCTTT
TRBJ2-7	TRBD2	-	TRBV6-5	CASSYSTLAGGYEQYF	TGTGCCAGCAGTTACTCGACGCTAGCGGGGGGGTACGAGCAGTACTTC
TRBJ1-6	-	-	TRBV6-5	CASDRLRTPLHF	TGTGCCAGTGACAGGCTAAGGACACCCCTCCACTTT
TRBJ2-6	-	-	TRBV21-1	CASSRLDRESSGANVLTF	TGTGCCAGCAGCAGATTGGACAGGGAGTCGTCTGGGGCCAACGTCCTGACTTTC
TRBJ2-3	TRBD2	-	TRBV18	CASSPGGDTQYF	TGTGCCAGCTCACCGGGAGGGGATACGCAGTATTTT
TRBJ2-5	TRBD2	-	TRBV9	CASSPHSGGGTMGETQYF	TGTGCCAGCAGCCCACACTCGGGCGGGGGAACTATGGGAGAGACCCAGTACTTC
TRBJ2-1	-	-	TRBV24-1	CATSPTGRGYNEQFF	TGTGCCACCAGCCCTACAGGGAGAGGGTACAATGAGCAGTTCTTC
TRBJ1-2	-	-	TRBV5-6	CASSLKPDYGYTF	TGTGCCAGCAGCTTGAAACCAGACTATGGCTACACCTTC
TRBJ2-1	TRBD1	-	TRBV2	CASVPDRANEQFF	TGTGCCAGCGTACCGGACAGGGCCAATGAGCAGTTCTTC
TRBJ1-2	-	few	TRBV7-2	CASSLVGQNYGYTF	TGTGCCAGCAGCTTAGTGGGGCAGAACTATGGCTACACCTTC
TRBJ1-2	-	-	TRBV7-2	CASSFPGQPYGYTF	TGTGCCAGCAGCTTTCCCGGACAGCCCTATGGCTACACCTTC
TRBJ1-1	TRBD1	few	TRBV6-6	CATFGQGETEAFF	TGTGCCACTTTCGGACAGGGTGAGACTGAAGCTTTCTTT
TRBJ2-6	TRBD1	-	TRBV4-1	CASSQADRASGANVLTF	TGCGCCAGCAGCCAAGCAGACAGGGCCTCTGGGGCCAACGTCCTGACTTTC
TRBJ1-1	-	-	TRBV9	CASSVPGGTEAFF	TGTGCCAGCAGCGTACCGGGGGGCACTGAAGCTTTCTTT
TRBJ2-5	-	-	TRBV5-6	CASLQGQQETQYF	TGTGCCAGCCTACAGGGTCAACAAGAGACCCAGTACTTC
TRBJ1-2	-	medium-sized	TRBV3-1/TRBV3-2	CASSPRTGTGHGYTF	TGTGCCAGCAGCCCAAGAACTGGAACAGGGCATGGCTACACCTTC
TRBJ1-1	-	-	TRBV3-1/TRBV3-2	CASSLDREAFF	TGTGCCAGCAGCCTTGACAGGGAAGCTTTCTTT
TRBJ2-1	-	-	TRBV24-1	CATSALPAMSSYNEQFF	TGTGCCACCAGTGCCCTCCCAGCGATGAGCTCCTACAATGAGCAGTTCTTC
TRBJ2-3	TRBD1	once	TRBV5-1	CASSLLGQGLPDTQYF	TGCGCCAGCAGCTTGTTAGGACAGGGTCTCCCAGATACGCAGTATTTT
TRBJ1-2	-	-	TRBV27	CASSPTGRANGYTF	TGTGCCAGCAGTCCAACGGGGAGGGCAAATGGCTACACCTTC